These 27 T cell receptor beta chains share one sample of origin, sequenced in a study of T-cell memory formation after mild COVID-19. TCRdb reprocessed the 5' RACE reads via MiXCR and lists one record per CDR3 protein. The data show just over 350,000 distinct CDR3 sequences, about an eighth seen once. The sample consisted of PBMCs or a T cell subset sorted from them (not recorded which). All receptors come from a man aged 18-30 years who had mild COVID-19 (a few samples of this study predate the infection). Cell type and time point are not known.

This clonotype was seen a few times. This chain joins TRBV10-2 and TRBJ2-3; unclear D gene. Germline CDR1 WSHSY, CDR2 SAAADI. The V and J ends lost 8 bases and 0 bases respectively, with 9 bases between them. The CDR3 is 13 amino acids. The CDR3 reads CASRVGSTDTQYF. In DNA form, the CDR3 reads TGCGCCAGCCGAGTGGGGAGCACAGATACGCAGTATTTT.

CDR3 DNA sequence: TGTGCCAGCAGCTTAGATCCAGGGACTAGCGGGGGGCAAGAGACCCAGTACTTC. Translation gives CASSLDPGTSGGQETQYF. The V call is TRBV11-2, the J call TRBJ2-5; 15 bases are a match to TRBD2. The V gene end was trimmed by 0 bases and the J gene end by 2 bases; junction bases not matched to a gene: 4. Germline CDR1 SGHAT, CDR2 FQNNGV. The CDR3 has 18 residues.

The CDR3 spells CASSLAKTQYF. In DNA form, the CDR3 reads TGTGCCAGCAGCTTAGCGAAGACCCAGTACTTC. This chain joins TRBV7-2 and TRBJ2-5; unclear D gene. Trimming removed 0 bases at V and 6 bases at J, with 2 bases between. This CDR3 spans 11 amino acids. Germline V CDR1 and CDR2: SGHTA, FQGNSA.

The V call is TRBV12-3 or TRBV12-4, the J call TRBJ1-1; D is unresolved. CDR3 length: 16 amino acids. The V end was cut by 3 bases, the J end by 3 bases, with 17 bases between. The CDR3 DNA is TGTGCCAGCAGTTTCCTCGGTTCGGGGATGCACACTGAAGCTTTCTTT. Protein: CASSFLGSGMHTEAFF.

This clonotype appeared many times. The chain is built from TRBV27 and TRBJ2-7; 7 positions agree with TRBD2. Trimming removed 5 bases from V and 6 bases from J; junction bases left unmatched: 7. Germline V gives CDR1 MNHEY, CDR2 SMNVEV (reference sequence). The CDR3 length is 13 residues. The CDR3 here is CASSQSLAGEQYF. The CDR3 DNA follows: TGTGCCAGCAGTCAGTCATTAGCGGGCGAGCAGTACTTC.

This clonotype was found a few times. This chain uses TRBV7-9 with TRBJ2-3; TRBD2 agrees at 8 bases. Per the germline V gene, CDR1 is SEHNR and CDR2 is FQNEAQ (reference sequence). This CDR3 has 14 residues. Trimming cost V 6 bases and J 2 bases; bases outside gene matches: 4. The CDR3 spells CASRPLADTDTQYF. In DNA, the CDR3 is TGTGCCAGCAGACCACTAGCGGACACAGATACGCAGTATTTT.

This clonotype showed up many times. This CDR3 is CSVWGLAGATSTDTQYF. CDR3 sequence (DNA): TGCAGCGTGTGGGGACTAGCGGGGGCTACTAGCACAGATACGCAGTATTTT. The chain uses TRBV29-1 and TRBJ2-3; 14 bases match TRBD2. The CDR3 is made up of 17 amino acids. The germline V gene encodes CDR1 SQVTM and CDR2 ANQGSEA. V trimming: 6 bases; J trimming: 0 bases; junction bases outside the gene matches: 8.

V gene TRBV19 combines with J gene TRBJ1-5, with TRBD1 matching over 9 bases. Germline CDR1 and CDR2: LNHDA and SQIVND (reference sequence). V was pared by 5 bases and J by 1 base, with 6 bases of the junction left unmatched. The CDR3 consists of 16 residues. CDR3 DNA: TGTGCCAGTAGTGAACAGGGGGCGGGAAGCAATCAGCCCCAGCATTTT. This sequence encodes CASSEQGAGSNQPQHF.

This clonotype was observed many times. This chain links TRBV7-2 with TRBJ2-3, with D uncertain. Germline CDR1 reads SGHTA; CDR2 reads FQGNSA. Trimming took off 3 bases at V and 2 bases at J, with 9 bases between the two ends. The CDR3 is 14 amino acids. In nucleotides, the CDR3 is TGTGCCAGCAGCTTGGGGATTGCCACAGATACGCAGTATTTT. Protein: CASSLGIATDTQYF.

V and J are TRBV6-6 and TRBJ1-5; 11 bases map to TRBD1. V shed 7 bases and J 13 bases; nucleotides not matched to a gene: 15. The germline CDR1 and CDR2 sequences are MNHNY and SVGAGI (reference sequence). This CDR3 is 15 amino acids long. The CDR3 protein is CASTDAGQGAWEQHF. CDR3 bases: TGTGCCAGCACCGATGCAGGACAGGGGGCTTGGGAGCAGCATTTT.

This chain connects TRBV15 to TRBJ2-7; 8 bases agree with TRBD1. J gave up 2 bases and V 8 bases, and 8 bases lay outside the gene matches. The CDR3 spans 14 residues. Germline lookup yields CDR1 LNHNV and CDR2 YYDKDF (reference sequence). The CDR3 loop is CATSVDRGAYEQYV. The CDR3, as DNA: TGTGCCACCTCCGTCGACAGGGGCGCCTACGAGCAGTACGTC.

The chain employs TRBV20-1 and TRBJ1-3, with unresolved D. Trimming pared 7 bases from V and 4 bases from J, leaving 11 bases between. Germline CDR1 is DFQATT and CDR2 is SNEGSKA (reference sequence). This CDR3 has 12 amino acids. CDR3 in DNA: TGCAGTGTGCGGCTGGCGGGAAACACCATATATTTT. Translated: CSVRLAGNTIYF.

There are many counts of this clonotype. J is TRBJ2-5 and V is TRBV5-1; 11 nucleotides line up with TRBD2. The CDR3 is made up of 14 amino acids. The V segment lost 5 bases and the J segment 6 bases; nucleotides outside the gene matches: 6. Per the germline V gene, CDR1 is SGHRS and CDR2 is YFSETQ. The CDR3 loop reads CASRTGLAGQTQYF. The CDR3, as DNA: TGCGCCAGCAGGACCGGACTAGCGGGCCAGACCCAGTACTTC.

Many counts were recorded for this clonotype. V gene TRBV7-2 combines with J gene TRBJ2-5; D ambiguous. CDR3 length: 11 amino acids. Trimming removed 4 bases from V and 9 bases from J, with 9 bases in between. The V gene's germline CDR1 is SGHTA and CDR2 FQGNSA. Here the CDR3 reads CASSSNVAQYF. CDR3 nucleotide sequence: TGTGCCAGCAGCTCCAACGTAGCCCAGTACTTC.

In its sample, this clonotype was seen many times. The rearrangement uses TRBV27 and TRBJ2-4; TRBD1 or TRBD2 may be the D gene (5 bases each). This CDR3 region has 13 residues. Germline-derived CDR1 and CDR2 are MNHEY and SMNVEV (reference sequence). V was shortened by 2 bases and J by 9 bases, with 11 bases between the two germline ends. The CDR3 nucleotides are TGTGCCAGCAGTTTAGGGGGAGTCGGCATTCAGTACTTC. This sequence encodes CASSLGGVGIQYF.

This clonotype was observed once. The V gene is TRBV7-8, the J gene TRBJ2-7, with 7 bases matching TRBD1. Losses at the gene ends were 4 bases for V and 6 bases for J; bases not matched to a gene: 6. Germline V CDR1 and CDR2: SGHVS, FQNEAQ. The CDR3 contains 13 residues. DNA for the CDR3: TGTGCCAGCAGCTCAGACAGGGACCTCGAGCAGTACTTC. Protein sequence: CASSSDRDLEQYF. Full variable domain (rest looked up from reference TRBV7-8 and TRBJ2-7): GAGVSQSPRYKVAKRGQDVALRCDPISGHVSLFWYQQALGQGPEFLTYFQNEAQLDKSGLPSDRFFAERPEGSVSTLKIQRTQQEDSAVYLCASSSDRDLEQYFGPGTRLTVT.

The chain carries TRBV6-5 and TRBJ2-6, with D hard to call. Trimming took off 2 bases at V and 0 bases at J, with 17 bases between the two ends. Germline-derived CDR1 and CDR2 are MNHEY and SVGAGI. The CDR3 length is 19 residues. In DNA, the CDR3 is TGTGCCAGCAGTTACGCCCCCGGCACGCCCAGCTCTGGGGCCAACGTCCTGACTTTC. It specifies CASSYAPGTPSSGANVLTF.

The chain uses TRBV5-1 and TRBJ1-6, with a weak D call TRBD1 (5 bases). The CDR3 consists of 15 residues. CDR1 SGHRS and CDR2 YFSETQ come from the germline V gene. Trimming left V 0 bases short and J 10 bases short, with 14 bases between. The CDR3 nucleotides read TGCGCCAGCAGCTTGGGTGCAGGGCTCAAGTCACCCCTCCACTTT. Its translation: CASSLGAGLKSPLHF.

Here the CDR3 reads CSAGRQSMNTEAFF. The CDR3 nucleotides read TGCAGTGCTGGCCGACAGAGTATGAACACTGAAGCTTTCTTT. The rearrangement links TRBV20-1 to TRBJ1-1, with D perhaps TRBD1 (5 bases). The CDR3 consists of 14 residues. Germline assignment: CDR1 DFQATT and CDR2 SNEGSKA (reference sequence). Trimming pared 5 bases from V and 0 bases from J, leaving 13 bases between.

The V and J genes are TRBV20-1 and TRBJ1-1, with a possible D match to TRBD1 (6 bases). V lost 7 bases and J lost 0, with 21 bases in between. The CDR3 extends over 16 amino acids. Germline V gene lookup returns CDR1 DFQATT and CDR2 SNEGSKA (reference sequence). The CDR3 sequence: CSVMRGSVPMNTEAFF. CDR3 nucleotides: TGCAGTGTCATGAGGGGGTCCGTTCCGATGAACACTGAAGCTTTCTTT.

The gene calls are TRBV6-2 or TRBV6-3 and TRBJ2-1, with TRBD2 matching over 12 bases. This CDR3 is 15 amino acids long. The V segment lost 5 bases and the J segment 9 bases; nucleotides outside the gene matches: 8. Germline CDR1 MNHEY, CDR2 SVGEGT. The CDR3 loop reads CASSPSGGGYSEQFF. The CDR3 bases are TGTGCCAGCAGTCCTAGCGGGGGGGGATATAGTGAGCAGTTCTTC.

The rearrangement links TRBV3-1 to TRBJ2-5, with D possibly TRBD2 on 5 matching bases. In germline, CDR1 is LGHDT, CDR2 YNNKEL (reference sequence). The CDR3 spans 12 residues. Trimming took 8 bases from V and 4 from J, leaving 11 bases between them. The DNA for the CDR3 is TGTGCCAGCTCCCCCGAGGGAGAGACCCAGTACTTC. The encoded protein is CASSPEGETQYF.

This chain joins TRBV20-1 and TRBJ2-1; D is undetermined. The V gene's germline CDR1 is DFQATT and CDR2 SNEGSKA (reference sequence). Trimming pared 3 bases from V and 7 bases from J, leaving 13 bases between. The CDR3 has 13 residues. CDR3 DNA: TGCAGTGCTAGTCAGGCGGCTAAAAATGAGCAGTTCTTC. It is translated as CSASQAAKNEQFF.

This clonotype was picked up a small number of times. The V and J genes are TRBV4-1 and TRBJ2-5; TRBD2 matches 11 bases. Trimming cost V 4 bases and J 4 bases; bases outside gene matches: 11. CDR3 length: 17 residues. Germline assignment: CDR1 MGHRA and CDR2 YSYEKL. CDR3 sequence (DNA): TGCGCCAGCAGCCGGGGTAGCGGGGGGGTTGGTGGAGAGACCCAGTACTTC. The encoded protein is CASSRGSGGVGGETQYF.

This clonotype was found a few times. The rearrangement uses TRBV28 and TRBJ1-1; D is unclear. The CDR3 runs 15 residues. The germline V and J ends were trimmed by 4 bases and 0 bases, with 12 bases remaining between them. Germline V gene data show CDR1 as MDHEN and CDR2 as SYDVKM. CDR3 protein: CASSSPTDLNTEAFF. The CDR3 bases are TGTGCCAGCAGTTCTCCGACGGATTTGAACACTGAAGCTTTCTTT.

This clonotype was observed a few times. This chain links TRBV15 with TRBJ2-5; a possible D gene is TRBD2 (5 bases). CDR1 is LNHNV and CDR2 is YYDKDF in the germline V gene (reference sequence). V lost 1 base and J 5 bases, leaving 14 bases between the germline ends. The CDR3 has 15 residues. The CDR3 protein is CATSRVRAPGETQYF. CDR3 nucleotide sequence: TGTGCCACCAGCAGAGTGCGGGCTCCTGGGGAGACCCAGTACTTC.

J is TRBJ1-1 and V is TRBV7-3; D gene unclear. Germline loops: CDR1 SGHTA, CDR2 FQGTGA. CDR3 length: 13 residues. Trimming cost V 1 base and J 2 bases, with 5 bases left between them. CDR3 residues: CASSLMFNTEAFF. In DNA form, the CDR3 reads TGTGCCAGCAGCTTAATGTTCAACACTGAAGCTTTCTTT.